This T cell receptor (beta chain) originates from a study of Tregs in tolerant kidney transplant recipients. Germline CDR1 is DFQATT and CDR2 is SNEGSKA (reference sequence). The V end was cut by 0 bases, the J end by 3 bases, with 12 bases between. This CDR3 comprises 14 residues. This table comes from immunoSEQ multiplex PCR, and its TCRdb copy is limited to in-frame clones, with some not included. The ten most abundant clones cover roughly a quarter of a sample with some 14,000 clones. Notes on this clone: Its target is unknown. Coverage ceases 3 residues before the CDR3 finishes, and the germline J gene fills in the end.

Study-wide results and limits: Activated donor B cell expansion appeared to reveal the most relevant donor-specific TCRbeta repertoire. Changing PCR primers prevented nucleotide comparison between some patients' samples. This study did not directly address biological reproducibility.

Mixed chimerism was transient after nonmyeloablative marrow transplants from related graft donors. CD4+CD25+CD127- Tregs, CD4+CD25- non-Tregs, CD4 and CD8 cells were sorted. The chain is built from TRBV20-1 and TRBJ2-7, with TRBD1 as a possible D gene (6 bases). The sample was CD8+ T cells from blood (PBMCs), taken 6 months after the transplant. This receptor was taken from a human patient who received a combined kidney and bone marrow transplant. Some of the T cells may derive from the graft donor. The CDR3 sequence: CSARDLQGSYEQYF. The DNA read from the CDR3 is TGCAGTGCTAGAGATCTTCAGGGGAGCTACGAG.